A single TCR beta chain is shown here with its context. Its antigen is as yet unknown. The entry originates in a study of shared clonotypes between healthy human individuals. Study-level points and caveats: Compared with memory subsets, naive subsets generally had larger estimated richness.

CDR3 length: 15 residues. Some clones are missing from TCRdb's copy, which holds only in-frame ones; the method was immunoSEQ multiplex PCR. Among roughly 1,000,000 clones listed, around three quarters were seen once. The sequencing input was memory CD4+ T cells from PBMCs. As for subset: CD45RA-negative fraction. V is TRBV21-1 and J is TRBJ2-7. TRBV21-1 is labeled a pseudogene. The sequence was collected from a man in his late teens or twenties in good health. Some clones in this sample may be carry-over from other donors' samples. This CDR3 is CASSSPGQGGHEQYF. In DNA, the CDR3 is TGTGCCAGCAGCAGTCCAGGGCAGGGCGGGCACGAGCAGTACTTC.